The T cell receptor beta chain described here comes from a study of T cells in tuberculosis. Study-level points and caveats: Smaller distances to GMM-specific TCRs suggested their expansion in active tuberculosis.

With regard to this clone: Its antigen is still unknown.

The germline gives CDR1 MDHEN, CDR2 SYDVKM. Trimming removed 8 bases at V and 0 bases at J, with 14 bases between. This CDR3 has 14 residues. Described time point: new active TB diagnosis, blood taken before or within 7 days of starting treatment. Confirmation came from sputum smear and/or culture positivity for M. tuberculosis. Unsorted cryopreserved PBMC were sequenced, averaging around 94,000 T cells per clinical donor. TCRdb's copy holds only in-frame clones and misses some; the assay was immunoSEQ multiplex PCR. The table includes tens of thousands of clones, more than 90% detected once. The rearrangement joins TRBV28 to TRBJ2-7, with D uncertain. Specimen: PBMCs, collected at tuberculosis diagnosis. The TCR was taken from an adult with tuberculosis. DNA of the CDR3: TGTGCCAGCGGAGCTACCGGAACCTCCTACGAGCAGTACTTC. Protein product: CASGATGTSYEQYF.